The TCR beta chain under discussion was sequenced for a study of blood T cell repertoires in COVID-19. Profiled with immunoSEQ multiplex PCR; TCRdb holds only in-frame clones, not every one. The sample lists 300,000 to 350,000 clones, 70% to 90% occurring once. The ends were cut back, 4 bases at V and 11 bases at J, with 15 bases in the middle. Per the germline V gene, CDR1 is SGHDT and CDR2 is YYEEEE. The CDR3 runs 12 residues. The chain links TRBV5-6 to TRBJ1-1, with D possibly being TRBD1 (5 bases). The TCR comes from a man under 40 who had recovered from COVID-19. Material: PBMCs or T cells enriched from blood (not recorded which). This CDR3 reads CASSPRGGRAFF. CDR3 bases: TGTGCCAGCAGCCCTCGGGGGGGTCGGGCTTTCTTT.